Presented here are 6 T cell receptor beta chains from one specimen sequenced in a study of T-cell memory formation after mild COVID-19. MiXCR, applied by TCRdb to the 5' RACE reads, yields one record per CDR3 protein. Among about 350,000 distinct CDR3 sequences listed, roughly an eighth were seen once. What was sequenced was PBMCs or a T cell subset sorted from them (not recorded which). These receptors all stem from a man between 18 and 35 years old who had mild COVID-19 (a few samples of this study predate the infection). Cell type and time point are not known.

The chain recombines TRBV12-3 or TRBV12-4 with TRBJ2-3; no definite D call. The CDR3 is 11 residues long. V shed 6 bases and J shed 11 bases, with 12 bases lying between them. CDR3 sequence reads: CASSEKGVQYF. In nucleotides, the CDR3 is TGTGCCAGCAGCGAGAAAGGCGTGCAGTATTTT.

This clonotype was counted between two and nine times. CDR3 DNA: TGTGCCAGCAGCCCGTTGGAGCGGGGGATCTCCTACGAGCAGTACTTC. Protein sequence: CASSPLERGISYEQYF. This chain joins TRBV6-5 and TRBJ2-7, with 8 bases that match TRBD2. This CDR3 is built from 16 residues. V lost 6 bases and J lost 0; bases outside the gene matches: 10. The germline V gene has CDR1 MNHEY and CDR2 SVGAGI.

This clonotype was seen a few times. The chain recombines TRBV20-1 with TRBJ1-1; TRBD1 matches at 7 bases. The CDR3 covers 16 residues. Unmatched junction bases numbered 14, after V lost 3 bases and J lost 4 bases. Germline CDR1 and CDR2: DFQATT and SNEGSKA (reference sequence). The CDR3 sequence is CSASVFGGGDGTEAFF. The CDR3 DNA is TGCAGTGCTAGTGTCTTTGGAGGGGGCGACGGCACTGAAGCTTTCTTT.

The chain is built from TRBV11-2 and TRBJ1-2, with 11 bases matching TRBD1. After removal of 6 bases from V and 4 bases from J, the junction contained 10 bases not matched to a gene. This CDR3 spans 16 amino acids. Germline CDR1 reads SGHAT; CDR2 reads FQNNGV. The CDR3 DNA reads TGTGCCAGCAGATCTATCTCCGGGACAGGGGGCTATGGCTACACCTTC. Protein sequence: CASRSISGTGGYGYTF.

The V call is TRBV29-1, the J call TRBJ2-5, with D maybe TRBD2 (6 bases). V dropped 5 bases and J dropped 4 bases, with 17 bases sitting between them. This CDR3 has 14 residues. Germline V gene data show CDR1 as SQVTM and CDR2 as ANQGSEA. CDR3 DNA sequence: TGCAGCGTTTCAGGGACTTCCATAAGAGAGACCCAGTACTTC. It is translated as CSVSGTSIRETQYF. The whole variable domain, remainder taken from reference TRBV29-1 and TRBJ2-5, is SAVISQKPSRDICQRGTSLTIQCQVDSQVTMMFWYRQQPGQSLTLIATANQGSEATYESGFVIDKFPISRPNLTFSTLTVSNMSPEDSSIYLCSVSGTSIRETQYFGPGTRLLVL.

The chain has TRBV7-2 and TRBJ2-7, with 12 bases matching TRBD1. The CDR3 has 16 residues. Unmatched junction bases numbered 12, after V lost 6 bases and J lost 6 bases. The germline CDR1 and CDR2 sequences are SGHTA and FQGNSA. As DNA, the CDR3 is TGTGCCAGCAGTTTAAATAGGGACAGGGGGCGAGCCGAGCAGTACGTC. Amino acids: CASSLNRDRGRAEQYV.